Listed below are T cell receptor beta chains from one sample, sequenced in a study of T cell responses to AZD1222 COVID-19 vaccine. The protocol was immunoSEQ multiplex PCR, while the TCRdb copy is restricted to in-frame clones and leaves out a portion. The sample shows about 100,000 clones, 86% of them seen only once. Material: peripheral blood, obtained on day 0 of AZD1222 vaccination. Source of these receptors: an adult in good health. Both conserved end residues are part of each CDR3. The D gene is left open where the match is weak. Where a row states a size, it is once, few, many or the class of an expanded clone; other rows omit it.

D gene	J gene	V gene	clone size	CDR3 DNA	CDR3 protein
TRBD1	TRBJ1-1	TRBV27	few	TGTGCCAGCAGTCCGGGGACAGGGGGGGACACTGAAGCTTTCTTT	CASSPGTGGDTEAFF
NA	TRBJ2-3	TRBV5-1	NA	TGCGCCAGCAGCTTGGCAGGGGTCAGCACAGATACGCAGTATTTT	CASSLAGVSTDTQYF
TRBD2	TRBJ2-2	TRBV5-1	NA	TGCGCCAGCAGCTTCCCCGGGGGGACCGGGGAGCTGTTTTTT	CASSFPGGTGELFF
NA	TRBJ1-1	TRBV10-3	once	TGTGCCATCAGACGGGGGAACACTGAAGCTTTCTTT	CAIRRGNTEAFF
NA	TRBJ2-1	TRBV27	NA	TGTGCCACCAGCTGGGGGGACTCCTACAATGAGCAGTTCTTC	CATSWGDSYNEQFF
TRBD1	TRBJ2-7	TRBV29-1	NA	TGCAGCGTTGAGGGACAGGGGGTGTACGAGCAGTACTTC	CSVEGQGVYEQYF
TRBD1	TRBJ2-5	TRBV7-6	NA	TGTGCCAGCAGCGCCCGGGACAGGGGTGGAGAGACCCAGTACTTC	CASSARDRGGETQYF
NA	TRBJ2-7	TRBV6-5	NA	TGTGCCAGCAGGGGCATCGGAGTACTGGGGGAGCAGTACTTC	CASRGIGVLGEQYF
NA	TRBJ1-2	TRBV27	NA	TGTGCCAGCAGCCAATCCGGGACTAGCTATGGCTACACCTTC	CASSQSGTSYGYTF
NA	TRBJ1-1	TRBV20-1	NA	TGCAGTGCTAGTCAAGGGGGTCAAAACACTGAAGCTTTCTTT	CSASQGGQNTEAFF
TRBD1	TRBJ1-2	TRBV30	NA	TGTGCCTGGAGTCCCGGACAGGGGAATGGCTACACCTTC	CAWSPGQGNGYTF
NA	TRBJ1-5	TRBV5-5	NA	TGTGCCAGCAGGGTTAGGGACGGTGTTTCGCCCCAGCATTTT	CASRVRDGVSPQHF
NA	TRBJ2-3	TRBV6-1	NA	TGTGCCAGCAGTGAAGCTCAGGGGGCGGGGGTGAACACAGATACGCAGTATTTT	CASSEAQGAGVNTDTQYF
TRBD1	TRBJ1-2	TRBV19	once	TGTGCCAGTAGTATAGGATCGACAGGGACCGGCTACACCTTC	CASSIGSTGTGYTF
NA	TRBJ1-3	TRBV4-2	NA	TGTGCCAGCAGCCAGCTGAGGGGCGAGGGCAATTGGCCTGGAAACACCATATATTTT	CASSQLRGEGNWPGNTIYF
TRBD1	TRBJ2-3	TRBV18	NA	TGTGCCAGCTCTCCCCAGAGGGGGCAGGTTGATACGCAGTATTTT	CASSPQRGQVDTQYF
NA	TRBJ2-3	TRBV6-1	NA	TGTGCCAGCAGTGAAGAAGTCGGGCGGCCGGATACGCAGTATTTT	CASSEEVGRPDTQYF
TRBD1	TRBJ1-3	TRBV3-1/TRBV3-2	NA	TGTGCCAGCAGCCAGGGACAGGCTGGAAACACCATATATTTT	CASSQGQAGNTIYF
TRBD2	TRBJ2-2	TRBV29-1	once	TGCAGCGTTCAGCGGGAGCGGACCGGGGAGCTGTTTTTT	CSVQRERTGELFF
NA	TRBJ1-5	TRBV6-6	NA	TGTGCCAGCAGTTACTCAAGGGGCAATCAGCCCCAGCATTTT	CASSYSRGNQPQHF
NA	TRBJ2-7	TRBV5-4	few	TGTGCCAGCAGCTTGGCTGGGACCTCCTACGAGCAGTACTTC	CASSLAGTSYEQYF
NA	TRBJ1-5	TRBV30	NA	TGTGCCTGGACTGATACTCTTGATCAGCCCCAGCATTTT	CAWTDTLDQPQHF
NA	TRBJ2-2	TRBV4-3	NA	TGCGCCAGCAGCCAAATCGGGACAACTTTTCCGAACACCGGGGAGCTGTTTTTT	CASSQIGTTFPNTGELFF
TRBD1	TRBJ2-7	TRBV7-2	once	TGTGCCAGCAGCTTAAAGACAGGGATCTCCTACGAGCAGTACTTC	CASSLKTGISYEQYF
TRBD2	TRBJ2-7	TRBV4-1	once	TGCGCCAGCAGCCAAGTGGGCCCCGTGACCGGCGTCGGGCTAGCGGGAGACTACGAGCAGTACTTC	CASSQVGPVTGVGLAGDYEQYF
NA	TRBJ2-1	TRBV9	NA	TGTGCCAGCAGCGCCCCGGGGATAGACTTTAACAATGAGCAGTTCTTC	CASSAPGIDFNNEQFF
NA	TRBJ1-1	TRBV18	NA	TGTGCCAGCTCACCGGTTACGGTCGAAGGATCGGACACTGAAGCTTTCTTT	CASSPVTVEGSDTEAFF
NA	TRBJ1-1	TRBV29-1	NA	TGCAGCGTTGAAGGGGGGGACGATACTGAAGCTTTCTTT	CSVEGGDDTEAFF
NA	TRBJ1-1	TRBV19	once	TGTGCCAGTAGACCAAGACAGGACCTGAACACTGAAGCTTTCTTT	CASRPRQDLNTEAFF
NA	TRBJ1-3	TRBV7-8	NA	TGTGCCAGCTTCCCGAGCCGGGACCGGCGCTCTGGAAACACCATATATTTT	CASFPSRDRRSGNTIYF
TRBD2	TRBJ2-1	TRBV11-2	NA	TGTGCCAGCAGCTTCCAGCGGGGGGCCTACAATGAGCAGTTCTTC	CASSFQRGAYNEQFF
TRBD1	TRBJ1-5	TRBV5-6	NA	TGTGCCAGCAGCTTGGCGGCAGGGGGTGGCCAGCCCCAGCATTTT	CASSLAAGGGQPQHF
NA	TRBJ1-1	TRBV29-1	once	TGCAGCGCGGACTTGGGACTCCGGAACACTGAAGCTTTCTTT	CSADLGLRNTEAFF
TRBD2	TRBJ2-5	TRBV14	NA	TGTGCCAGCAGCCAGGGACTAGCGGGACAAGAGACCCAGTACTTC	CASSQGLAGQETQYF
NA	TRBJ1-5	TRBV19	NA	TGTGCCAGTACCTTCACAAGGGGGAGGCATCGCAATCAGCCCCAGCATTTT	CASTFTRGRHRNQPQHF
NA	TRBJ2-7	TRBV28	once	TGTGCCAGCAGTTTATACGGGAGCTACGAGCAGTACTTC	CASSLYGSYEQYF
TRBD1	TRBJ2-7	TRBV6-5	NA	TGTGCCAGCAGGACGACAGGGAACGAGCAGTACTTC	CASRTTGNEQYF
NA	TRBJ2-2	TRBV7-3	NA	TGTGCCAGCAGCTTAGGGGGGGCGCAGAACACCGGGGAGCTGTTTTTT	CASSLGGAQNTGELFF
NA	TRBJ1-1	TRBV7-9	NA	TGTGCCAGCAGCTCGCGGAGATCTGGCACTGAAGCTTTCTTT	CASSSRRSGTEAFF
TRBD1	TRBJ1-1	TRBV29-1	NA	TGCAGCGTTGCCAGGGACAGGGACATGACTGAAGCTTTCTTT	CSVARDRDMTEAFF
TRBD1	TRBJ2-3	TRBV6-5	NA	TGTGCCAGCAGTTACTTGGGACAGTCCACAGATACGCAGTATTTT	CASSYLGQSTDTQYF
NA	TRBJ2-5	TRBV6-6	NA	TGTGCCAGCAGTCGAGAGGGTGGGTGGTACTTC	CASSREGGWYF
TRBD2	TRBJ2-5	TRBV10-1	NA	TGCGCCAGCAGGCCAGAACTAGCGGAGCTCCAAGAGACCCAGTACTTC	CASRPELAELQETQYF
TRBD1	TRBJ1-1	TRBV29-1	NA	TGCAGCGGGGGACAGGGTAACACTGAAGCTTTCTTT	CSGGQGNTEAFF
NA	TRBJ1-1	TRBV6-5	NA	TGTGCCAGCAGATCAATGAACACTGAAGCTTTCTTT	CASRSMNTEAFF
NA	TRBJ2-3	TRBV2	NA	TGTGCCAGCAGTGATAGCGGTTCTAGCACAGATACGCAGTATTTT	CASSDSGSSTDTQYF
TRBD1	TRBJ2-2	TRBV6-2/TRBV6-3	NA	TGTGCCAGCAGTCACCATCCCGGGACAGGGGGCACCGGGGAGCTGTTTTTT	CASSHHPGTGGTGELFF